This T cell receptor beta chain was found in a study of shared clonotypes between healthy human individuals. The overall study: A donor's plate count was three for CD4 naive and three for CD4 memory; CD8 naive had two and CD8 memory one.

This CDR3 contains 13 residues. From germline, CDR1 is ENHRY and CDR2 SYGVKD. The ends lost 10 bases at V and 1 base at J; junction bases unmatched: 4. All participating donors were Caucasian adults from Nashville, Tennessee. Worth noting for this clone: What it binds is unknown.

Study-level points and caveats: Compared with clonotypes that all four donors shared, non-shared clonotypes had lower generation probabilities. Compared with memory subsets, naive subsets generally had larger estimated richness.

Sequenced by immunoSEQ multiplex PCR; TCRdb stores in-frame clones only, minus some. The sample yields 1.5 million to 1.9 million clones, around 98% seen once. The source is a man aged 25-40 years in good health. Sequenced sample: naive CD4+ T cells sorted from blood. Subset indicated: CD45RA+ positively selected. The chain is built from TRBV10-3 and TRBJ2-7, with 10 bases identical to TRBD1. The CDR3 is CATWTGGSYEQYF. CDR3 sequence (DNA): TGTGCCACCTGGACAGGGGGGTCCTACGAGCAGTACTTC.